Listed here are 15 T cell receptor beta chains from one sample, sequenced in a study of OX40 agonist ivuxolimab in advanced cancers. Using immunoSEQ multiplex PCR, the repertoire was profiled, and TCRdb retains in-frame clones only, with some absent. Among about 86,000 clones listed, roughly 85% were seen once. The sequences come from CD4+ or CD8+ T cells sorted from blood, collected in a trial of the OX40 agonist ivuxolimab. Receptors originate from an adult with an advanced solid tumor such as melanoma, head and neck, liver or kidney cancer.

The V gene is TRBV28, the J gene TRBJ2-5; D call uncertain. V was trimmed by 2 bases and J by 1 base, leaving 8 bases between them. This CDR3 is built from 14 residues. Germline V gives CDR1 MDHEN, CDR2 SYDVKM. DNA of the CDR3: TGTGCCAGCAGTTTACTATCCGTCCAAGAGACCCAGTACTTC. This translates into CASSLLSVQETQYF.

The genes are TRBV28 and TRBJ1-2; D may be TRBD1 (5 bases). V gave up 7 bases and J gave up 3 bases, with 12 bases separating them. From germline, CDR1 is MDHEN and CDR2 SYDVKM. The CDR3 contains 13 residues. CDR3: CASTSGVDYGYTF. In DNA, the CDR3 is TGTGCCAGCACCTCGGGGGTGGACTATGGCTACACCTTC.

The chain uses TRBV5-4 and TRBJ1-1, with 9 nucleotides matching TRBD1. The germline CDR1 and CDR2 sequences are SGHNT and YYREEE (reference sequence). The CDR3 is made up of 14 amino acids. V was clipped by 3 bases and J by 3 bases; unmatched bases: 3. This CDR3 reads CASSSGTGYTEAFF. CDR3 coding DNA: TGTGCCAGCAGCTCCGGGACAGGGTACACTGAAGCTTTCTTT.

This chain joins TRBV10-1 and TRBJ2-1; 10 positions agree with TRBD2. Trimming cost V 3 bases and J 8 bases; bases outside gene matches: 10. This CDR3 has 16 amino acids. Germline CDR1 reads WNHNN; CDR2 reads SYGVQD (reference sequence). For the CDR3, the DNA is TGCGCCAGCAGTGAAGTGACAGCGGGAGGGCGGGATGAGCAGTTCTTC. This encodes CASSEVTAGGRDEQFF.

V usage is TRBV6-1 and J usage is TRBJ2-7; D uncertain. Trimming removed 5 bases at V and 6 bases at J, with 8 bases between. CDR3 size: 11 residues. Germline V lookup: CDR1 MNHNS, CDR2 SASEGT. The CDR3, as DNA: TGTGCCAGCAGTTCCCGGGCCGAGCAGTACTTC. It translates to CASSSRAEQYF.

The chain carries TRBV5-1 and TRBJ1-5; D call uncertain. Germline CDR1 is SGHRS and CDR2 is YFSETQ. The length of the CDR3 is 15 residues. V gave up 1 base and J gave up 2 bases, with 10 bases separating them. The CDR3 loop is CASSLSPEGNQPQHF. Written as DNA, the CDR3 is TGCGCCAGCAGCTTGTCCCCGGAGGGCAATCAGCCCCAGCATTTT. The whole variable domain, remainder taken from reference TRBV5-1 and TRBJ1-5, is KAGVTQTPRYLIKTRGQQVTLSCSPISGHRSVSWYQQTPGQGLQFLFEYFSETQRNKGNFPGRFSGRQFSNSRSEMNVSTLELGDSALYLCASSLSPEGNQPQHFGDGTRLSIL.

This chain joins TRBV28 and TRBJ2-7; 7 positions agree with TRBD1. Looked up from germline, CDR1 is MDHEN and CDR2 is SYDVKM. The CDR3 covers 14 residues. The ends lost 4 bases at V and 9 bases at J; junction bases unmatched: 12. The CDR3 nucleotides read TGTGCCAGCAGTTGGGGACAGCCAAAAGGGGTGCAGTACTTC. This codes for CASSWGQPKGVQYF.

V is TRBV15 and J is TRBJ2-1; D gene unclear. Germline V gene data show CDR1 as LNHNV and CDR2 as YYDKDF (reference sequence). Trimming left V 0 bases short and J 8 bases short, with 11 bases between. CDR3 length: 14 residues. The CDR3 nucleotides read TGTGCCACCAGCAGAGATTGGGGTCGGGATGAGCAGTTCTTC. Its translation is CATSRDWGRDEQFF.

This clone was recorded only once. This chain links TRBV15 with TRBJ2-2; 9 positions agree with TRBD1. Losses at the gene ends were 5 bases for V and 1 base for J; bases not matched to a gene: 5. The CDR3 covers 16 residues. Germline CDR1 LNHNV, CDR2 YYDKDF (reference sequence). Here the CDR3 reads CATSAPGQGNTGELFF. DNA of the CDR3: TGTGCCACCAGCGCCCCGGGACAGGGGAACACCGGGGAGCTGTTTTTT.

This chain joins TRBV30 and TRBJ2-2; no reliable D call. Per the germline V gene, CDR1 is GTSNPN and CDR2 is SVGIG (reference sequence). V gave up 2 bases and J gave up 3 bases, with 4 bases separating them. CDR3 length: 12 amino acids. The CDR3 region has the DNA TGTGCCTGGAGTCCGGACACCGGGGAGCTGTTTTTT. Translating gives CAWSPDTGELFF.

The rearrangement links TRBV4-3 to TRBJ2-2; the match to TRBD2 covers 7 bases. Unmatched junction bases numbered 8, after V lost 2 bases and J lost 8 bases. CDR1 is LGHNA and CDR2 is YSLEER in the germline V gene. The CDR3 consists of 15 residues. DNA of the CDR3: TGCGCCAGCAGCCAATTGGGAGGGGTTGCGGGGGAGCTGTTTTTT. Translating it yields CASSQLGGVAGELFF.

The rearrangement links TRBV19 to TRBJ2-2; 7 bases are a match to TRBD2. The CDR3 has 15 amino acids. Germline-derived CDR1 and CDR2 are LNHDA and SQIVND (reference sequence). The ends lost 5 bases at V and 3 bases at J; junction bases unmatched: 6. CDR3 sequence reads: CASSPPGGHTGELFF. The CDR3 DNA reads TGTGCCAGTAGTCCCCCGGGGGGTCACACCGGGGAGCTGTTTTTT. The variable domain in full, completed from reference TRBV19 and TRBJ2-2, reads DGGITQSPKYLFRKEGQNVTLSCEQNLNHDAMYWYRQDPGQGLRLIYYSQIVNDFQKGDIAEGYSVSREKKESFPLTVTSAQKNPTAFYLCASSPPGGHTGELFFGEGSRLTVL.

The chain is built from TRBV7-2 and TRBJ2-3; TRBD2 matches at 8 bases. Germline CDR1 SGHTA, CDR2 FQGNSA. Losses at the gene ends were 6 bases for V and 4 bases for J; bases not matched to a gene: 6. The CDR3 covers 14 residues. CDR3 region: CASRWGAGADTQYF. The CDR3 nucleotides are TGTGCCAGCAGGTGGGGAGCGGGGGCAGATACGCAGTATTTT.

The V and J genes are TRBV5-1 and TRBJ1-4, with 8 nucleotides matching TRBD1. The CDR3 has 16 amino acids. The V segment lost 0 bases and the J segment 2 bases; nucleotides outside the gene matches: 3. CDR1 is SGHRS, CDR2 YFSETQ, per germline. In nucleotides, the CDR3 is TGCGCCAGCAGCTTGGACCGACAGGGGACTAATGAAAAACTGTTTTTT. Translating it yields CASSLDRQGTNEKLFF.

This clone came up a few times. The rearrangement links TRBV4-2 to TRBJ1-5, with D possibly TRBD1 on 6 matching bases. V was trimmed by 6 bases and J by 0 bases, leaving 15 bases between them. CDR3 size: 16 residues. Per germline, CDR1 LGHNA and CDR2 YNFKEQ. The CDR3 here is CASSRGADYSNQPQHF. The CDR3 DNA is TGTGCCAGCAGTCGGGGGGCGGATTATAGCAATCAGCCCCAGCATTTT.